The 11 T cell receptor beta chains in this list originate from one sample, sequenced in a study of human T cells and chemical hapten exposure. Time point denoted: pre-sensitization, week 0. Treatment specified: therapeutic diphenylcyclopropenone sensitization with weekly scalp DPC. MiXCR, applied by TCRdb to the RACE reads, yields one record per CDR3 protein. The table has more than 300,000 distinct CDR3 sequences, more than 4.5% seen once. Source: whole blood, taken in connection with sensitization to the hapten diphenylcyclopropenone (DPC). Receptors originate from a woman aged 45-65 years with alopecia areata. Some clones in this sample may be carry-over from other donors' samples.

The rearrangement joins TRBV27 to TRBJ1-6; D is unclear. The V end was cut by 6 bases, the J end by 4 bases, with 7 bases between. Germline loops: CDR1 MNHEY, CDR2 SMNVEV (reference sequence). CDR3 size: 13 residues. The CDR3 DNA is TGTGCCAGCAGCCGGGATTATAATTCACCCCTCCACTTT. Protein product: CASSRDYNSPLHF.

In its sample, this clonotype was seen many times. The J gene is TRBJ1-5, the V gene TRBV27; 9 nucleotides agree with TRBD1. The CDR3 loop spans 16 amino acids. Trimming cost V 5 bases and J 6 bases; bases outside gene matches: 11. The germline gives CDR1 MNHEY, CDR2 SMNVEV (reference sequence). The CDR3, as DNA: TGTGCCAGCAGTCCCCTATTACAGGGGGCAGGTCAGCCCCAGCATTTT. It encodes CASSPLLQGAGQPQHF.

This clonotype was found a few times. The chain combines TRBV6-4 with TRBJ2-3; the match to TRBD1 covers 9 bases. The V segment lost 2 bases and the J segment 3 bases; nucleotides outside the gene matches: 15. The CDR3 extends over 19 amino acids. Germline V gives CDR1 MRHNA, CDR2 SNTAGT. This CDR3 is CASSDPDFPGTGKTDTQYF. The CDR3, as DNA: TGTGCCAGCAGTGACCCGGATTTCCCCGGGACAGGGAAGACAGATACGCAGTATTTT.

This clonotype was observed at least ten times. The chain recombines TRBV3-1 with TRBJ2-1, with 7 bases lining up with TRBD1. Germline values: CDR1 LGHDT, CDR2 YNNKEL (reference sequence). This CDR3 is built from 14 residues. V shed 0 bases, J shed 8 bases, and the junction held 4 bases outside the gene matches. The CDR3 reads CASSQENRGYEQFF. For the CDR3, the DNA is TGTGCCAGCAGCCAAGAGAACAGGGGATATGAGCAGTTCTTC.

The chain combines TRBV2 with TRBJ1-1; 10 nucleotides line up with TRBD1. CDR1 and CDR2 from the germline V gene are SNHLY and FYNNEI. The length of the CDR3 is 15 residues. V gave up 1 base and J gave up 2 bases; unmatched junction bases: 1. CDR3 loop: CASSEGDRGNTEAFF. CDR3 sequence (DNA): TGTGCCAGCAGTGAAGGGGACAGGGGTAACACTGAAGCTTTCTTT.

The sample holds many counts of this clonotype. CDR3 DNA: TGTGCCAGCACCCCGGAACGGGGGGCGCGGTACGAGCAGTACTTC. As protein: CASTPERGARYEQYF. The chain combines TRBV6-5 with TRBJ2-7; possible D gene TRBD2, 7 bases. Trimming took 7 bases from V and 4 from J, leaving 20 bases between them. The length of the CDR3 is 15 residues. The germline CDR1 and CDR2 sequences are MNHEY and SVGAGI.

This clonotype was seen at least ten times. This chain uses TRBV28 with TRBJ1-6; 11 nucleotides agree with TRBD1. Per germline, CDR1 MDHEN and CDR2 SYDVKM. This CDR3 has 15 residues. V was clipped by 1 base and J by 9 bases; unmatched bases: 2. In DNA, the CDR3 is TGTGCCAGCAGTTTATTTGGACAGGGGGCTTCACCCCTCCACTTT. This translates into CASSLFGQGASPLHF.

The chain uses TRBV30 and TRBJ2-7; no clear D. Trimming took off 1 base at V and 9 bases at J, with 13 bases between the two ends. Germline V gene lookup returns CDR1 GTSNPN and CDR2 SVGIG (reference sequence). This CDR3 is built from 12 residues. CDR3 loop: CAWSDSALGQYF. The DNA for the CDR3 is TGTGCCTGGAGTGACTCGGCACTTGGGCAGTACTTC.

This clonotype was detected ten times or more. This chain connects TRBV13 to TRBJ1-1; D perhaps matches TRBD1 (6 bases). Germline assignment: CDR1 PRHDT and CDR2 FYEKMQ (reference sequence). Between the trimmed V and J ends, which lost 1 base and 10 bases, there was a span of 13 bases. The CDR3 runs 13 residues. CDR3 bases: TGTGCCAGCAGCTTAGAGAGGGGGGATGCAGCTTTCTTT. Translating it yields CASSLERGDAAFF.

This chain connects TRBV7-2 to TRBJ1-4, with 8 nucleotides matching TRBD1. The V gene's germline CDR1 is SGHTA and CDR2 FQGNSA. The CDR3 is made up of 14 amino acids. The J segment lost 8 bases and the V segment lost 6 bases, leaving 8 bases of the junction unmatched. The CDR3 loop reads CASSRDRGQEKLFF. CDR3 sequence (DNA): TGTGCCAGCAGTCGAGACAGGGGACAGGAAAAACTGTTTTTT.

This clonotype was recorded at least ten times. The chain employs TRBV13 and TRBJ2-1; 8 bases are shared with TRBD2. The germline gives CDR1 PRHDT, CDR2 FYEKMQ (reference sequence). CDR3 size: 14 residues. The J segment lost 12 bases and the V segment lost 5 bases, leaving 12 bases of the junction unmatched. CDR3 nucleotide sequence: TGTGCCAGCAGCCCGTTTTTTGCGGGAGGCGCGCAGTTCTTC. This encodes CASSPFFAGGAQFF. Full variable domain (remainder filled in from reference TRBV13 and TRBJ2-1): AAGVIQSPRHLIKEKRETATLKCYPIPRHDTVYWYQQGPGQDPQFLISFYEKMQSDKGSIPDRFSAQQFSDYHSELNMSSLELGDSALYFCASSPFFAGGAQFFGPGTRLTVL.